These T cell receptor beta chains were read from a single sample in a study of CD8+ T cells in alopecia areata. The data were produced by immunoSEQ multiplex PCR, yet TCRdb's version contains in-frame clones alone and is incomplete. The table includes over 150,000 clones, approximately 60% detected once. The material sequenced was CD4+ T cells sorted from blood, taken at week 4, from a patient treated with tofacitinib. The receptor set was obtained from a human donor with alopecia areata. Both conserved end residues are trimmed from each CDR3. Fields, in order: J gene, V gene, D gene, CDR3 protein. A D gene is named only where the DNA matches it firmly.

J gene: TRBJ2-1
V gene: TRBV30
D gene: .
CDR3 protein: AWSGDRYPYDEQF

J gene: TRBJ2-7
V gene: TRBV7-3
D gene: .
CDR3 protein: ASRGADYEQY

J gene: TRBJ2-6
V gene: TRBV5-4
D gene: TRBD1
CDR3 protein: ASRSGTGVPGANVLT

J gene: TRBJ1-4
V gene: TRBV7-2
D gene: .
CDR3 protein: ASSPTHEKLF

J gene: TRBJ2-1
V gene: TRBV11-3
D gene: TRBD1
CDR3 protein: ASGRDRGSNEQF

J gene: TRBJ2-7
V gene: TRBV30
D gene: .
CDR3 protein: AWSASFGEQY

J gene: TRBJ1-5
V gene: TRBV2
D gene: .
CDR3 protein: ASSERQGAGQPQH

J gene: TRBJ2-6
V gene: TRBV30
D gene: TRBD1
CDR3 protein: AWSSGQGNTVLT

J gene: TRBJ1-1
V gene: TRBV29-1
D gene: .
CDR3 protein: SVERLDTEAF

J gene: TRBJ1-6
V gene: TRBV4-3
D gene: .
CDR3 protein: ASSQDPGRNSPLH

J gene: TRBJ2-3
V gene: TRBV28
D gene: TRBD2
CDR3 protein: ASRFPRGSGGANTDTQY

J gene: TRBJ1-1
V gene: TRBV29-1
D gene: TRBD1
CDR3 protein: SVGLGTGAF

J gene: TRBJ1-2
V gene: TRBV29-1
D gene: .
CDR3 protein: SVEASLVLNYGYT

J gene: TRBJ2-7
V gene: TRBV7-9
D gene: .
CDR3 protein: ASSPGRYEQY

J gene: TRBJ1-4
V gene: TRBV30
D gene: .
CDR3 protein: ACRGRGNEKLF

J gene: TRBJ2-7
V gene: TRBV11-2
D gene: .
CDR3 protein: ASSLDFPTDEQY

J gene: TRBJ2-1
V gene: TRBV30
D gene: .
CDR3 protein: AWSGNNEQF

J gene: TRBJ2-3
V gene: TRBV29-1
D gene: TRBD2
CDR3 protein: SVEGPGGDRTDTQY

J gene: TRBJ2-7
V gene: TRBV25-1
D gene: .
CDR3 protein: AAADFYEQY

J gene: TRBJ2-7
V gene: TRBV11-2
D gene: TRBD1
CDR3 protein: ASSLDLRTGSYEQY

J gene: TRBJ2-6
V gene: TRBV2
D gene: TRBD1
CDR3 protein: ASSPQGTANVLT

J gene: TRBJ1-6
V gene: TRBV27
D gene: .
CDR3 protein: ASRVSGMEGSPLH

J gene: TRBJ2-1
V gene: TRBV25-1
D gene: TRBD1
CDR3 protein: ASSTRGQGGYNEQF

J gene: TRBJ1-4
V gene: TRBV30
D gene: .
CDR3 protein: AWSGGTRGEKLF

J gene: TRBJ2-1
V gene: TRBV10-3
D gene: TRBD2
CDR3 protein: AISERGGLYNEQF

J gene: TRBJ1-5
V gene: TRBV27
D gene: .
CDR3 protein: ASSFSRSNQPQH

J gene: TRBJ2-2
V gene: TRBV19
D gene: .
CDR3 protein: ASSPFGHTNTGELF

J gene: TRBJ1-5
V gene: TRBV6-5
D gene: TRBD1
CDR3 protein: ASSRQQGNKPQH

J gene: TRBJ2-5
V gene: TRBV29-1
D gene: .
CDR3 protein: SVGARYQETQY

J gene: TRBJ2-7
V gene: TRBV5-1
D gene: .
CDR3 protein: ASSVGTQSYEQY

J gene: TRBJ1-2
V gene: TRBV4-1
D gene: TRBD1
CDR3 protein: ASSRLGQSSGYT

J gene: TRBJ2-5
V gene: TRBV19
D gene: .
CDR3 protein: ASSIRRETQY

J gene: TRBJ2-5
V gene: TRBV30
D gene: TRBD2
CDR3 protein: AWGRGLAPETQY

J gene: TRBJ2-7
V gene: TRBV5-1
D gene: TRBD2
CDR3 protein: ASSLTSGRYEQY

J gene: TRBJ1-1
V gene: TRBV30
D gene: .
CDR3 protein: AWRQGRTEAF

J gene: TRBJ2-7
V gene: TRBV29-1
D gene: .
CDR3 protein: SAWDNYEQY

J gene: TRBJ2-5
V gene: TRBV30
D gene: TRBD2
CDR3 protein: AWSGLAARTQY

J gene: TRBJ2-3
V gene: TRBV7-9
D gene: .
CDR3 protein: ASSRGADTQY

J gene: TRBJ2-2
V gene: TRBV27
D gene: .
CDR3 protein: ASSLSSTGELF